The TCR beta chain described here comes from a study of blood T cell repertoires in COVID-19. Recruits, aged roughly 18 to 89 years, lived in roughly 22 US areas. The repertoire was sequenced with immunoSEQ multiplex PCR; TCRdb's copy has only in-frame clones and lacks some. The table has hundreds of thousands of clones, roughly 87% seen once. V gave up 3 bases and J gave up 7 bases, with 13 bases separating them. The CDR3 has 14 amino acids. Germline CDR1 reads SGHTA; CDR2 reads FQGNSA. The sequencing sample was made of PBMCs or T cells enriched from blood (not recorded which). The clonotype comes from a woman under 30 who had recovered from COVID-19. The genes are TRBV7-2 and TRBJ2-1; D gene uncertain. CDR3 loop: CASSFLGFRNEQFF. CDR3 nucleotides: TGTGCCAGCAGCTTCTTGGGCTTTAGGAATGAGCAGTTCTTC.